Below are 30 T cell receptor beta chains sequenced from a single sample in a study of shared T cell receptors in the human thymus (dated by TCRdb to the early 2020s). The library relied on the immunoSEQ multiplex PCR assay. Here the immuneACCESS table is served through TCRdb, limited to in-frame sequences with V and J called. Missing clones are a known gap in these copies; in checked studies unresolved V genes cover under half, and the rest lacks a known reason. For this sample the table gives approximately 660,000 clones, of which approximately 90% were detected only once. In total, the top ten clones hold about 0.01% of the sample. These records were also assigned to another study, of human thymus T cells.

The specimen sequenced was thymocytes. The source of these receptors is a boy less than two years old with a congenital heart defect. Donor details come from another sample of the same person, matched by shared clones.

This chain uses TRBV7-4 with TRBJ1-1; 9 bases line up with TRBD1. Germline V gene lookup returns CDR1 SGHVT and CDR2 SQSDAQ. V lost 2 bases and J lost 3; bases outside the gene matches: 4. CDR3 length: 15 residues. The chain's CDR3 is CASSLYRGLDTEAFF. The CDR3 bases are TGTGCCAGCAGCTTATACAGGGGGCTCGACACTGAAGCTTTCTTT.

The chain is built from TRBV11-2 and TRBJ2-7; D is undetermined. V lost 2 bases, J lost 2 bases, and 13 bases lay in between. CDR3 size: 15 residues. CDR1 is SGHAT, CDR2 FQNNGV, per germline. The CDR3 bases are TGTGCCAGCAGCTTAAACCCCGACTCCACCTACGAGCAGTACTTC. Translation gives CASSLNPDSTYEQYF.

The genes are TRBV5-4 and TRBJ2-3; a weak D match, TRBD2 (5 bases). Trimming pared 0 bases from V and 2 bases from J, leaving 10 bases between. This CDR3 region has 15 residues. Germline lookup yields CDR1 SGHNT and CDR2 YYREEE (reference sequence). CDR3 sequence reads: CASSLVSDLTDTQYF. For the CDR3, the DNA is TGTGCCAGCAGCTTGGTTAGCGACCTCACAGATACGCAGTATTTT.

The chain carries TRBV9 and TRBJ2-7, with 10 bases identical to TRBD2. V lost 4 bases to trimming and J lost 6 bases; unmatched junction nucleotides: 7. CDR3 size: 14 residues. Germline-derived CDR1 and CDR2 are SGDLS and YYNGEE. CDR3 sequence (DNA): TGTGCCAGCAGCCCGGCTAGCGGGAGTGGCGAGCAGTACTTC. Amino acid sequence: CASSPASGSGEQYF.

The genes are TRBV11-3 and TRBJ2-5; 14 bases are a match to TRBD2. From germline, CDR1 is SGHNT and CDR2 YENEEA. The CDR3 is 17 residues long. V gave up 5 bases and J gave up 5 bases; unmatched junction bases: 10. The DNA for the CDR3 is TGTGCCAGCAGCCCGGGGGGACTAGCGGGAGAGGGGGAGACCCAGTACTTC. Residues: CASSPGGLAGEGETQYF.

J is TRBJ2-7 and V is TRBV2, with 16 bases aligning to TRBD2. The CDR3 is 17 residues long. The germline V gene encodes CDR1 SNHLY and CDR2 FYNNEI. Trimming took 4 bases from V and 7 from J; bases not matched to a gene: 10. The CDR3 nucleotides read TGTGCCAGCAGTGGCAGCGGGACTAGCGGGAGGGCGCAGGAGCAGTACTTC. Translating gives CASSGSGTSGRAQEQYF.

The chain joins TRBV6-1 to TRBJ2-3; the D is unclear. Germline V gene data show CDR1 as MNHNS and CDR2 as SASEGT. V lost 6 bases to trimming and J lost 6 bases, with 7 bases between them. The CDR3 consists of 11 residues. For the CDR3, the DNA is TGTGCCAGCAGAGAGAGGGATACGCAGTATTTT. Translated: CASRERDTQYF.

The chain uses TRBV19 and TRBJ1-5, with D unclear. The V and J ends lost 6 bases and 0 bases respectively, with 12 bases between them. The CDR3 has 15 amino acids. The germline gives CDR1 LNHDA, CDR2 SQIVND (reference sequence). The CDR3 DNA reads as TGTGCCAGTAGCCTCGCCGGGAATAGCAATCAGCCCCAGCATTTT. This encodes CASSLAGNSNQPQHF.

The CDR3: CASKSEQGTWVGIEQYF. DNA for the CDR3: TGTGCCAGCAAGAGCGAACAGGGGACGTGGGTGGGAATCGAGCAGTACTTC. The V call is TRBV28, the J call TRBJ2-7; 7 bases line up with TRBD1. The J segment lost 6 bases and the V segment lost 7 bases, leaving 21 bases of the junction unmatched. This CDR3 is 17 amino acids long. CDR1 is MDHEN, CDR2 SYDVKM, per germline.

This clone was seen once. Written as DNA, the CDR3 is TGTGCCAGCAGCGCGGAGCGGGAGGGCCCTGAGCAGTTCTTC. Protein: CASSAEREGPEQFF. The gene calls are TRBV5-6 and TRBJ2-1, with 10 positions matching TRBD2. This CDR3 is 14 amino acids long. Germline CDR1 is SGHDT and CDR2 is YYEEEE. The V gene end was trimmed by 4 bases and the J gene end by 9 bases; junction bases not matched to a gene: 7.

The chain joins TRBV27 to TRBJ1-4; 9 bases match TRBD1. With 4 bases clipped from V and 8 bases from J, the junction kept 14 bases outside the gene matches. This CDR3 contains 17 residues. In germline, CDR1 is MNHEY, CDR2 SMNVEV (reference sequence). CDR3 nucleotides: TGTGCCAGCAGTTCAGGGACAGGGATGAGGTCTTTCGAAAAACTGTTTTTT. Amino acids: CASSSGTGMRSFEKLFF.

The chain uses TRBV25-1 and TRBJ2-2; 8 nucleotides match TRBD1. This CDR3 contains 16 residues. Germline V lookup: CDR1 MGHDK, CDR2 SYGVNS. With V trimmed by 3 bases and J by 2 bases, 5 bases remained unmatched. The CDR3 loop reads CASSDPGTGNTGELFF. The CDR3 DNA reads TGTGCCAGCAGTGACCCCGGGACAGGAAACACCGGGGAGCTGTTTTTT. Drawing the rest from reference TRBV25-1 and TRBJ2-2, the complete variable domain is EADIYQTPRYLVIGTGKKITLECSQTMGHDKMYWYQQDPGMELHLIHYSYGVNSTEKGDLSSESTVSRIRTEHFPLTLESARPSHTSQYLCASSDPGTGNTGELFFGEGSRLTVL.

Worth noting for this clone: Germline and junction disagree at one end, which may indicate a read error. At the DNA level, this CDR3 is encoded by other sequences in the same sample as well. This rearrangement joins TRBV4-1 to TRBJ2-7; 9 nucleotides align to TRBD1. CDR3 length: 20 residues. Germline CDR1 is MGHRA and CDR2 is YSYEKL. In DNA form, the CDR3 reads TGCGCCAGCAGTCAAGATCAGGTCGGGCGGGACAGGGCCTCCTCCTACGAGCAGTACTTC. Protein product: CASSQDQVGRDRASSYEQYF.

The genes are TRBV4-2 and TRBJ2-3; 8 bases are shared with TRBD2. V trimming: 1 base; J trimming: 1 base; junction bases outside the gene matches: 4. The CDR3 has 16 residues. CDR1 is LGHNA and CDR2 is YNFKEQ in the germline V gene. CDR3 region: CASSQVRGGGTDTQYF. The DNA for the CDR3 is TGTGCCAGCAGCCAAGTTCGGGGGGGCGGCACAGATACGCAGTATTTT.

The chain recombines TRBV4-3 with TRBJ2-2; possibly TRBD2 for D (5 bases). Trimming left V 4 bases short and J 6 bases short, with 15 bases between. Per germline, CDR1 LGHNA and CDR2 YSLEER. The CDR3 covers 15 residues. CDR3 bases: TGCGCCAGCAGCCCCGGAGGAGGAGTTCCCGGGGAGCTGTTTTTT. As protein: CASSPGGGVPGELFF.

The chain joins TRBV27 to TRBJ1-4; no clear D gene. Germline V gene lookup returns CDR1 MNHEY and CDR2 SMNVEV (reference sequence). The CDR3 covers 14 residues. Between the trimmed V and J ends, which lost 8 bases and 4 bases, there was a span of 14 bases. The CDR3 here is CASGRNSHNEKLFF. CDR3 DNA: TGTGCCAGCGGAAGAAACAGTCATAATGAAAAACTGTTTTTT.

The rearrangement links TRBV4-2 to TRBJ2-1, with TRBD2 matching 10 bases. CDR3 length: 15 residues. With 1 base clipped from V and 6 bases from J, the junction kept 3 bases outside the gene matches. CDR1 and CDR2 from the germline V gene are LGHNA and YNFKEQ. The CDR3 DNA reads TGTGCCAGCAGCCAAGTTCGGACTAGCGGCAATGAGCAGTTCTTC. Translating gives CASSQVRTSGNEQFF.

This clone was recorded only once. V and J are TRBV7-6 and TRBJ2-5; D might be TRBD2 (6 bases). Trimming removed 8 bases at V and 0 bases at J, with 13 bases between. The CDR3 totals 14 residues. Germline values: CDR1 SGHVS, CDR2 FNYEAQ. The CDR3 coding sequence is TGTGCCAGCGACTCGGGAGAAGACCAAGAGACCCAGTACTTC. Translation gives CASDSGEDQETQYF.

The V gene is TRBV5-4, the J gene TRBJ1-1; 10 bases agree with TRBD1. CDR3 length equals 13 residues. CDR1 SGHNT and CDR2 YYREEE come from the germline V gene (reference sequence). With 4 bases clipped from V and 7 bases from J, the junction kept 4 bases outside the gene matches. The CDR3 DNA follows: TGTGCCAGCAGCCCCGGGACAGGGGATGAAGCTTTCTTT. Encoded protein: CASSPGTGDEAFF. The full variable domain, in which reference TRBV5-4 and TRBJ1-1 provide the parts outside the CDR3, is ETGVTQSPTHLIKTRGQQVTLRCSSQSGHNTVSWYQQALGQGPQFIFQYYREEENGRGNFPPRFSGLQFPNYSSELNVNALELDDSALYLCASSPGTGDEAFFGQGTRLTVV.

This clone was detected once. The CDR3 DNA is TGCAGTGCTAGACAGTATGGCTACACCTTC. It yields the protein CSARQYGYTF. The rearrangement links TRBV20-1 to TRBJ1-2; no clear D. The V and J ends lost 2 bases and 5 bases respectively, with 3 bases between them. The length of the CDR3 is 10 residues. Germline V gene lookup returns CDR1 DFQATT and CDR2 SNEGSKA (reference sequence).

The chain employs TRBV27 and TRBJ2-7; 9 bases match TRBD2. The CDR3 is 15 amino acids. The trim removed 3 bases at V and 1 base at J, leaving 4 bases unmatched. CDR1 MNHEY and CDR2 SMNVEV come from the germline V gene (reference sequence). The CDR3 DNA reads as TGTGCCAGCAGTTTCCCTAGCGGGACTTCCTACGAGCAGTACTTC. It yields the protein CASSFPSGTSYEQYF.

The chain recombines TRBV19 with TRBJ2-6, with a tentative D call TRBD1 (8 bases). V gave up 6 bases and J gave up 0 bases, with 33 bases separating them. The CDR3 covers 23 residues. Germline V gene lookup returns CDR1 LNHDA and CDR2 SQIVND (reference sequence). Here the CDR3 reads CASSLPAGQAPFFVNSGANVLTF. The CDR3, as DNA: TGTGCCAGTAGCCTCCCAGCGGGACAGGCCCCCTTCTTCGTCAACTCTGGGGCCAACGTCCTGACTTTC.

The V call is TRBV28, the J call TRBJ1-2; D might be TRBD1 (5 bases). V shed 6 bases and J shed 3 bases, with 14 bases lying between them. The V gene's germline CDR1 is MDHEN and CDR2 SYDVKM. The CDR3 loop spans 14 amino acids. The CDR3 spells CASRTKGAHYGYTF. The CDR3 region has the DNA TGTGCCAGCAGGACAAAAGGGGCCCACTATGGCTACACCTTC.

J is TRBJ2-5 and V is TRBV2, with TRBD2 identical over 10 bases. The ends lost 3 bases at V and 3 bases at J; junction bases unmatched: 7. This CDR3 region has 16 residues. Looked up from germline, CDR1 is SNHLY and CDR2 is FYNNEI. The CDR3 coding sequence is TGTGCCAGCAGTGACCCCGGGACTAGCGATAAAGAGACCCAGTACTTC. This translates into CASSDPGTSDKETQYF.

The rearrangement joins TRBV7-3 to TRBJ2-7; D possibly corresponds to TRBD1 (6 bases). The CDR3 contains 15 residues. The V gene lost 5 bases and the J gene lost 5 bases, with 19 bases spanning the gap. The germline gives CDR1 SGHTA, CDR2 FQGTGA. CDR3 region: CASSGHRVGIDEQYF. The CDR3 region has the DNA TGTGCCAGCAGCGGACACAGGGTAGGGATCGACGAGCAGTACTTC.

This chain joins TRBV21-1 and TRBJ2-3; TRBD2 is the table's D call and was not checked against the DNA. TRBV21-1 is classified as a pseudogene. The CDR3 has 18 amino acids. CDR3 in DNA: TGTGCCAGCAGCGGCCTAATGAGACTAGCGGGGTGCACAGATACGCAGTATTTT. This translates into CASSGLMRLAGCTDTQYF.

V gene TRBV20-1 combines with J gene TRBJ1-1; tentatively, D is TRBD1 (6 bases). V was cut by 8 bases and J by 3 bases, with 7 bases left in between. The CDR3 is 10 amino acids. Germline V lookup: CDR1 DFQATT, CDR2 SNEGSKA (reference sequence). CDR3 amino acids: CSYRDTEAFF. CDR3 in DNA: TGCAGTTACAGGGACACTGAAGCTTTCTTT.

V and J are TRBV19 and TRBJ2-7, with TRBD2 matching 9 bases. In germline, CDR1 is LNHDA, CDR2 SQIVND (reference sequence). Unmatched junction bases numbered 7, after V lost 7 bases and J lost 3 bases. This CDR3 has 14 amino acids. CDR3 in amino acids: CASTRTSENYEQYF. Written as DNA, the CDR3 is TGTGCCAGTACCCGGACTAGCGAGAACTACGAGCAGTACTTC.

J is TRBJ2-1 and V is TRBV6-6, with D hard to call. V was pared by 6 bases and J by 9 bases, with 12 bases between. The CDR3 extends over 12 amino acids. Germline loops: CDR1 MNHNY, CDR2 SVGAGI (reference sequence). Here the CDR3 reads CASSRALSEQFF. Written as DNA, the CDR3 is TGTGCCAGCAGCCGTGCCCTGAGTGAGCAGTTCTTC.

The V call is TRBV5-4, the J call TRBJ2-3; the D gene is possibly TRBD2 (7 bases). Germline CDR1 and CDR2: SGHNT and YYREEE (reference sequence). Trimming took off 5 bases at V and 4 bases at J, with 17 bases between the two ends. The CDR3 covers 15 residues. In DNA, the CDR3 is TGTGCCAGCAGGAAGGGGGGAGGGCCGGCAGATACGCAGTATTTT. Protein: CASRKGGGPADTQYF. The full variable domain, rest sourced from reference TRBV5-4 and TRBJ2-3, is ETGVTQSPTHLIKTRGQQVTLRCSSQSGHNTVSWYQQALGQGPQFIFQYYREEENGRGNFPPRFSGLQFPNYSSELNVNALELDDSALYLCASRKGGGPADTQYFGPGTRLTVL.